Here is one T cell receptor (beta chain) with its context. The V gene lost 5 bases and the J gene lost 0 bases, with 20 bases spanning the gap. The germline V gene encodes CDR1 SSHAT and CDR2 FNYEAQ (reference sequence). The CDR3 totals 19 residues. The data derive from a study of chemoradiotherapy in HPV16-positive cancers. Repertoires were generated with immunoSEQ multiplex PCR, while TCRdb's copy carries only in-frame clones and drops some. The repertoire holds thousands of clones, with around 72% as singletons. The receptor was derived from a human donor with HPV-associated anogenital cancer. The sequencing used tumor tissue, collected from a patient who underwent chemoradiotherapy. The gene calls are TRBV7-7 and TRBJ1-6; weak D call: TRBD1 (6 bases). In nucleotides, the CDR3 is TGTGCCAGCAGCCCCCCAGGGGACTTCCCAAGCTCCTATAATTCACCCCTCCACTTT. Translated: CASSPPGDFPSSYNSPLHF.